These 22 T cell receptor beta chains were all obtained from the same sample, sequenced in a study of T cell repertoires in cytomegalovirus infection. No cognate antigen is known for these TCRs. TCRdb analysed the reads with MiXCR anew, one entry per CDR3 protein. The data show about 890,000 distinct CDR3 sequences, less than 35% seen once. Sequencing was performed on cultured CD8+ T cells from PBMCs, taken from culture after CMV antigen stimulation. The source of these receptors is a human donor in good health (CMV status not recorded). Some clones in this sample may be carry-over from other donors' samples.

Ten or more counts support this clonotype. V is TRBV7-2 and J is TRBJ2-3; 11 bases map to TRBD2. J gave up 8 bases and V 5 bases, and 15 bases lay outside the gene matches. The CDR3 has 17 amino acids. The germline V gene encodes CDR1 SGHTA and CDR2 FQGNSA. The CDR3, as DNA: TGTGCCAGCAGCACCCCCTGGCTAGCGGGGGGCCTGGGTACGCAGTATTTT. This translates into CASSTPWLAGGLGTQYF.

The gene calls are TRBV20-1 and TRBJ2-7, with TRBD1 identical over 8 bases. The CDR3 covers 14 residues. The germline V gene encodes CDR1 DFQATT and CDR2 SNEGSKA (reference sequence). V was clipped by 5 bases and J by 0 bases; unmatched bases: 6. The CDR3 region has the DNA TGCAGTGCTTTAAAGGACAGGGTCTCCTACGAGCAGTACTTC. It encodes CSALKDRVSYEQYF.

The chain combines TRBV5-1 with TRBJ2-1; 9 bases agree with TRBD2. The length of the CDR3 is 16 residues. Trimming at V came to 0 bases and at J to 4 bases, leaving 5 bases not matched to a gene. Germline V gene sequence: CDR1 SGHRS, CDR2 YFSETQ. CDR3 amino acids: CASSLDGLASYNEQFF. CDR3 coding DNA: TGCGCCAGCAGCTTGGATGGACTAGCGAGTTACAATGAGCAGTTCTTC.

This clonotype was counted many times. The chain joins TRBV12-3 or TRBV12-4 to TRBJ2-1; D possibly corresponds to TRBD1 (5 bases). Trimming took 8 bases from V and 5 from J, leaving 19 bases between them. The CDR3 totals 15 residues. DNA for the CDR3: TGTGCCAGCGAGGCGTGGGGCCTCGGCGACAATGAGCAGTTCTTC. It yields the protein CASEAWGLGDNEQFF.

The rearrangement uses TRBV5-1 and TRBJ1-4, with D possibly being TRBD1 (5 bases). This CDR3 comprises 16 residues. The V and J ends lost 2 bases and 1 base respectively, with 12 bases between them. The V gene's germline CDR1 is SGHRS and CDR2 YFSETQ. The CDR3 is CASSFQGGKTNEKLFF. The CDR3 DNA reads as TGCGCCAGCAGCTTCCAGGGAGGGAAAACTAATGAAAAACTGTTTTTT.

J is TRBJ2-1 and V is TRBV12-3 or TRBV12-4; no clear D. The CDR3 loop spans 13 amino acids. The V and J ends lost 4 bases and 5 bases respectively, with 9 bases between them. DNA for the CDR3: TGTGCCAGCAGTTCGACACTAAACAATGAGCAGTTCTTC. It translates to CASSSTLNNEQFF.

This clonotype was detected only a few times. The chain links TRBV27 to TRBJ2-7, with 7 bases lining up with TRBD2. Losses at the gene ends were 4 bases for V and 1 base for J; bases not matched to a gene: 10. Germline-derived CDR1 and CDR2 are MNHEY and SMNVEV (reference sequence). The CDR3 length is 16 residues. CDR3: CASSSQGGRSSYEQYV. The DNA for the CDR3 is TGTGCCAGCAGTTCCCAGGGAGGGCGTTCGTCCTACGAGCAGTACGTC.

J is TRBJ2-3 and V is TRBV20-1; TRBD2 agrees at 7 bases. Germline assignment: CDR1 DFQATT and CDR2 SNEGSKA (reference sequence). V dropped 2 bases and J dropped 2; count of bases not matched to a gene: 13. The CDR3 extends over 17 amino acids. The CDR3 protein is CSARFDPREVDTDTQYF. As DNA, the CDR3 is TGCAGTGCTAGATTCGACCCCCGGGAGGTAGACACAGATACGCAGTATTTT.

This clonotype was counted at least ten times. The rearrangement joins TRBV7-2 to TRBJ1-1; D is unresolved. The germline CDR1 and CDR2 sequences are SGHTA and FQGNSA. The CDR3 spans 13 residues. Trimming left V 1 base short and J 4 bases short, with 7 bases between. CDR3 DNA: TGTGCCAGCAGCTTAGGGCAGTCCACTGAAGCTTTCTTT. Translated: CASSLGQSTEAFF.

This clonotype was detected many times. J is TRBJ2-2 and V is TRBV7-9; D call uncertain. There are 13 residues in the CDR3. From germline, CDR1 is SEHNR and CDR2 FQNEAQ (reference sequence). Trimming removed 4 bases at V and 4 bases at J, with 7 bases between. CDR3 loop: CASSSRSTGELFF. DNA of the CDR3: TGTGCCAGCAGCTCGAGATCCACCGGGGAGCTGTTTTTT.

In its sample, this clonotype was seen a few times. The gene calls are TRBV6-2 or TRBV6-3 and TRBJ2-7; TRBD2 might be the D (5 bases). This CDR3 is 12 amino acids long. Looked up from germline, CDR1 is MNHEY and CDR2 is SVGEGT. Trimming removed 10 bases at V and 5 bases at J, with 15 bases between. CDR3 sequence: CATKSLEDEQYV. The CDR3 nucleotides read TGTGCCACCAAATCGTTGGAGGACGAGCAGTACGTC.

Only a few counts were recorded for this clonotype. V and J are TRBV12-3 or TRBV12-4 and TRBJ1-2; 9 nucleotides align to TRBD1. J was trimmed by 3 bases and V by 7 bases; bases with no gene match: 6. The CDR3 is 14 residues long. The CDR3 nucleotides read TGTGCCAGCAACCCGGGACAGGGCGACTATGGCTACACCTTC. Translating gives CASNPGQGDYGYTF.

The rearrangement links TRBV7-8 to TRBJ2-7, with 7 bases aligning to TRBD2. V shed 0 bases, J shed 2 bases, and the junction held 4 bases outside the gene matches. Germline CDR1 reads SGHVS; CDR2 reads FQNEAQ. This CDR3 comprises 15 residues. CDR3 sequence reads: CASSLARGTTYEQYF. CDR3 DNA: TGTGCCAGCAGCTTAGCGCGGGGGACCACCTACGAGCAGTACTTC.

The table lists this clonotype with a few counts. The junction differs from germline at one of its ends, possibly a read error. CDR3 in amino acids: CASAGGYEQYF. CDR3 bases: TGCGCCAGCGCCGGAGGTTACGAGCAGTACTTC. This rearrangement joins TRBV27 to TRBJ2-7; TRBD2 might be the D (5 bases). The CDR3 has 11 residues. CDR1 and CDR2 from the germline V gene are MNHEY and SMNVEV (reference sequence).

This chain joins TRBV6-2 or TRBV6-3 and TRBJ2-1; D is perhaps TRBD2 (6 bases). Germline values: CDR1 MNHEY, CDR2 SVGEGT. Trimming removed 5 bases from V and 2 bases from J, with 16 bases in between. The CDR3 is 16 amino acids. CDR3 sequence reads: CASSATYAGPYNEQFF. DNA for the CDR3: TGTGCCAGCAGTGCCACCTATGCGGGGCCCTACAATGAGCAGTTCTTC.

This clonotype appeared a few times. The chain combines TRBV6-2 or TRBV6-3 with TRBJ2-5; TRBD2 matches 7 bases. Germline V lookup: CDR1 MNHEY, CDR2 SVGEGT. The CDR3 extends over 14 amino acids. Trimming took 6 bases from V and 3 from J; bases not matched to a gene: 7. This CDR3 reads CASSPFLAEETQYF. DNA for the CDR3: TGTGCCAGCAGCCCCTTTCTAGCGGAAGAGACCCAGTACTTC.

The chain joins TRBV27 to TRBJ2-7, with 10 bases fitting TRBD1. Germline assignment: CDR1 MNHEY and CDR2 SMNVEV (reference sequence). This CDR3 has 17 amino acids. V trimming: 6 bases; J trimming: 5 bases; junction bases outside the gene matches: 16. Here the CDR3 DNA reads TGTGCCAGCAGGGATACAAGGGGGGACAGGGGTATCCACGAGCAGTACTTC. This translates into CASRDTRGDRGIHEQYF.

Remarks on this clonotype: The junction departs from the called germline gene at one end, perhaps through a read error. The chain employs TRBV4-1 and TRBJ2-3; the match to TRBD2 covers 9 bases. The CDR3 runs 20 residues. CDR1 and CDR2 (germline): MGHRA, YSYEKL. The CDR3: CASSLKIGVAAGGPADTQYF. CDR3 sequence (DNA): TGTGCCAGCAGCCTAAAAATAGGCGTAGCGGCGGGGGGGCCCGCAGATACGCAGTATTTT.

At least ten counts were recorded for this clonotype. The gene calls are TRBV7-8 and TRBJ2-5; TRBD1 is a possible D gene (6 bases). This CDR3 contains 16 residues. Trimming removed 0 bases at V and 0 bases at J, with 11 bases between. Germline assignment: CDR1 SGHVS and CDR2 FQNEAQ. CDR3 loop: CASSLAGTIDQETQYF. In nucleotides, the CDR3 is TGTGCCAGCAGCTTAGCAGGGACAATCGACCAAGAGACCCAGTACTTC.

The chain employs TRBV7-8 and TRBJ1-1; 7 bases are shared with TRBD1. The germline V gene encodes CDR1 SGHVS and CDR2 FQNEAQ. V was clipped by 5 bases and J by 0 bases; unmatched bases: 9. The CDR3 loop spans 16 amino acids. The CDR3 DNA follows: TGTGCCAGCAGCCCCCTAGGGGACAGCATGAACACTGAAGCTTTCTTT. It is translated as CASSPLGDSMNTEAFF.

The CDR3, as DNA: TGCGCCAGCAGCTGGGGTAAAGGAGACCCCTTGAACACTGAAGCTTTCTTT. It encodes CASSWGKGDPLNTEAFF. The chain links TRBV5-1 to TRBJ1-1; no definite D call. The germline V gene encodes CDR1 SGHRS and CDR2 YFSETQ. The V gene lost 3 bases and the J gene lost 0 bases, with 18 bases spanning the gap. CDR3 length: 17 residues.

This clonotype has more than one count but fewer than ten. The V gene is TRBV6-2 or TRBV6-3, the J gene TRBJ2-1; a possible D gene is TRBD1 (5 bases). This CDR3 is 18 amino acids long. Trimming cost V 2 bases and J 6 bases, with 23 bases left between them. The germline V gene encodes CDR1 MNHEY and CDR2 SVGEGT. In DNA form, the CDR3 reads TGTGCCAGCAGTTACCCAGGGCCGCCATCCCAATCCACCAATGAGCAGTTCTTC. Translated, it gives CASSYPGPPSQSTNEQFF.